The 5 T cell receptor beta chains below were found in one sample sequenced in a study of T-cell memory formation after mild COVID-19. TCRdb re-derived calls from the 5' RACE reads in MiXCR, one entry per CDR3 protein. This sample has 400,000 to 450,000 distinct CDR3 sequences, with more than 15% found just once. The material sequenced was PBMCs or a T cell subset sorted from them (not recorded which). These receptor sequences come from a man aged 18 to 29 who had mild COVID-19 (a few samples of this study predate the infection). Cell type and time point are not known.

This clonotype was seen a few times. The chain couples TRBV2 to TRBJ1-2; 9 bases are shared with TRBD1. Germline values: CDR1 SNHLY, CDR2 FYNNEI. V shed 6 bases and J 4 bases; nucleotides not matched to a gene: 12. There are 16 residues in the CDR3. CDR3 nucleotide sequence: TGTGCCAGCAGGACGGGACAGGGTAGACGGAGCTATGGCTACACCTTC. Translation gives CASRTGQGRRSYGYTF. Full variable domain (missing parts from reference TRBV2 and TRBJ1-2): EPEVTQTPSHQVTQMGQEVILRCVPISNHLYFYWYRQILGQKVEFLVSFYNNEISEKSEIFDDQFSVERPDGSNFTLKIRSTKLEDSAMYFCASRTGQGRRSYGYTFGSGTRLTVV.

This rearrangement joins TRBV7-9 to TRBJ1-1; tentatively, D is TRBD1 (6 bases). Deletions cut 4 bases from V and 6 bases from J, with 18 bases between. The CDR3 consists of 15 residues. CDR1 SEHNR and CDR2 FQNEAQ come from the germline V gene (reference sequence). This chain's CDR3 is CASSSLVGAPPEAFF. The CDR3 nucleotides are TGTGCCAGCAGCTCCCTGGTGGGGGCTCCCCCTGAAGCTTTCTTT.

In its sample, this clonotype was seen a few times. The genes are TRBV5-1 and TRBJ2-5; 9 bases match TRBD2. J was trimmed by 5 bases and V by 5 bases; bases with no gene match: 4. CDR1 is SGHRS, CDR2 YFSETQ, per germline. The CDR3 runs to 13 residues. CDR3 sequence (DNA): TGCGCCAGCAGAAATAGCGGGGGTGAGACCCAGTACTTC. It codes for CASRNSGGETQYF.

The chain carries TRBV6-5 and TRBJ1-1; D call uncertain. CDR3 length: 12 residues. Germline V gene sequence: CDR1 MNHEY, CDR2 SVGAGI. Trimming pared 4 bases from V and 6 bases from J, leaving 9 bases between. CDR3 loop: CASSSPGAEAFF. The CDR3 DNA follows: TGTGCCAGCAGTTCCCCCGGCGCTGAAGCTTTCTTT.

The chain recombines TRBV7-6 with TRBJ1-1, with a possible D match to TRBD1 (6 bases). Germline values: CDR1 SGHVS, CDR2 FNYEAQ. V lost 8 bases, J lost 1 base, and 14 bases lay in between. The CDR3 covers 14 residues. CDR3 amino acids: CASATGGQNTEAFF. Written as DNA, the CDR3 is TGTGCCAGCGCCACGGGGGGGCAGAACACTGAAGCTTTCTTT.